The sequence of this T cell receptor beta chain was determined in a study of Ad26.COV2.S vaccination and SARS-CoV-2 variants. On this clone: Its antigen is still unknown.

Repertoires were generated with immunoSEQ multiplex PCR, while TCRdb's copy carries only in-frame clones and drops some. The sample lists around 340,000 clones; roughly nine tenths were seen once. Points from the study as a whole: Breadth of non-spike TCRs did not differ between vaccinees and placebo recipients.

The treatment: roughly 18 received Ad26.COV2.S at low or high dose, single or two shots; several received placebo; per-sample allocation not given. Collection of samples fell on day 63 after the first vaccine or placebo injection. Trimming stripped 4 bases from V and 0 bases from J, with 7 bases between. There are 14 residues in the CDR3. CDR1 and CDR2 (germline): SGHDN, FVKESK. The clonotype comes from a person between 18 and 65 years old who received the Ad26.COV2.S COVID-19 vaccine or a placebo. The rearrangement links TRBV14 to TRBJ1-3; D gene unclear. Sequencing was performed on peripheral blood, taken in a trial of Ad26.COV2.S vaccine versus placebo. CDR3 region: CASSLQSSGNTIYF. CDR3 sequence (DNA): TGTGCCAGCAGCCTACAGAGCTCTGGAAACACCATATATTTT.